The 8 T cell receptor beta chains listed next were all sequenced from one sample in a study of PD-L1 blockade in urothelial cancer. Using immunoSEQ multiplex PCR, the repertoire was profiled, and TCRdb retains in-frame clones only, with some absent. The sample contains about 39,000 clones, about 80% of which appear only once. Time point specified: peripheral blood 6 weeks after treatment start. Sequences were derived from PBMCs, sampled around atezolizumab (anti-PD-L1) treatment. These receptors all come from a man aged 35 to 55 with urothelial cancer.

The V call is TRBV5-1, the J call TRBJ1-2; D remains unclear. The V end was cut by 0 bases, the J end by 4 bases, with 10 bases between. This CDR3 is 14 amino acids long. Germline V CDR1 and CDR2: SGHRS, YFSETQ. CDR3: CASSLETKSYGYTF. The CDR3 nucleotides are TGCGCCAGCAGCTTGGAAACAAAATCCTATGGCTACACCTTC.

This chain joins TRBV4-1 and TRBJ2-1, with TRBD2 matching 13 bases. V shed 0 bases, J shed 12 bases, and the junction held 14 bases outside the gene matches. CDR1 is MGHRA, CDR2 YSYEKL, per germline. This CDR3 spans 18 amino acids. The chain's CDR3 is CASSQEQGTGLAGVVQFF. The CDR3 region has the DNA TGCGCCAGCAGCCAAGAACAAGGTACAGGACTAGCGGGAGTGGTGCAGTTCTTC.

The V gene is TRBV9, the J gene TRBJ1-2, with TRBD1 matching over 9 bases. Per the germline V gene, CDR1 is SGDLS and CDR2 is YYNGEE. Trimming at V came to 4 bases and at J to 0 bases, leaving 1 base not matched to a gene. The CDR3 is 14 residues long. The CDR3 reads CASSRDRANYGYTF. In nucleotides, the CDR3 is TGTGCCAGCAGCCGGGACAGGGCTAACTATGGCTACACCTTC.

The chain combines TRBV7-2 with TRBJ1-3; unclear D gene. The CDR3 has 13 amino acids. V gave up 6 bases and J gave up 0 bases, with 6 bases separating them. Germline V gene data show CDR1 as SGHTA and CDR2 as FQGNSA. The DNA for the CDR3 is TGTGCCAGCAGTCCTTACTCTGGAAACACCATATATTTT. This translates into CASSPYSGNTIYF. Supplemented by reference TRBV7-2 and TRBJ1-3, the full variable domain reads GAGVSQSPSNKVTEKGKDVELRCDPISGHTALYWYRQSLGQGLEFLIYFQGNSAPDKSGLPSDRFSAERTGGSVSTLTIQRTQQEDSAVYLCASSPYSGNTIYFGEGSWLTVV.

This sequence joins TRBV28 and TRBJ1-4; 9 nucleotides agree with TRBD1. V lost 6 bases to trimming and J lost 1 base; unmatched junction nucleotides: 12. The CDR3 sequence is 18 residues long. Germline V gene lookup returns CDR1 MDHEN and CDR2 SYDVKM. CDR3 loop: CASSPNRDRVRTNEKLFF. The CDR3 DNA reads as TGTGCCAGCAGCCCTAACCGGGACAGGGTGAGAACTAATGAAAAACTGTTTTTT.

There are a few counts of this clone. This chain joins TRBV13 and TRBJ2-2; tentatively, D is TRBD2 (6 bases). This CDR3 comprises 14 residues. V dropped 5 bases and J dropped 4 bases, with 11 bases sitting between them. Germline CDR1 PRHDT, CDR2 FYEKMQ (reference sequence). CDR3 residues: CASSAGRITGELFF. The CDR3 coding sequence is TGTGCCAGCAGCGCGGGACGGATCACCGGGGAGCTGTTTTTT.

This clone appeared a single time. The chain links TRBV7-9 to TRBJ2-1, with D maybe TRBD2 (6 bases). The CDR3 sequence is 18 residues long. Trimming shortened V by 3 bases and J by 9 bases, and 27 bases separated the two germline ends. Germline V gene lookup returns CDR1 SEHNR and CDR2 FQNEAQ (reference sequence). The CDR3 nucleotides are TGTGCCAGCAGCTTCATGTCGGGAGTAAGTAGTAGGGGCGGTGAGCAGTTCTTC. Residues: CASSFMSGVSSRGGEQFF.

This clone turned up a few times. CDR3 DNA: TGTGCCAGCAGGTCAGGGGCCTATGGCTACACCTTC. This translates into CASRSGAYGYTF. This chain connects TRBV28 to TRBJ1-2; possible D gene TRBD1, 6 bases. There are 12 residues in the CDR3. The V and J ends lost 6 bases and 4 bases respectively, with 9 bases between them. Germline lookup yields CDR1 MDHEN and CDR2 SYDVKM.